This T cell receptor beta chain was recorded in a study of blood T cells in healthy people across ages. The extraction recovered at least 5.5 micrograms of total RNA per sample. As regards this clonotype: The antigen is unknown.

Study results and caveats: Both naive CD4+ cell counts and diversity were greater in long-lived donors than in aged donors.

A second PCR, run for roughly 7 to 12 cycles, used a sample-barcoded 5' primer plus a J-beta primer mix. Tagging of each cDNA molecule was performed by a template-switch adaptor with 12 random nucleotides. In TCRdb, the 5' RACE reads were re-called with MiXCR into one record per CDR3 protein. Of 800,000 to 900,000 distinct CDR3 sequences in the sample, roughly 60% were seen once. The receptor comes from a man aged 25 to 45 in good health. Sequenced material: blood.

The CDR3 DNA reads TGTGCCAGCAGCGTATCCGGGGGGATTTACACAGATACGCAGTATTTT. It encodes CASSVSGGIYTDTQYF. V usage is TRBV9 and J usage is TRBJ2-3; 7 nucleotides line up with TRBD2. The CDR3 has 16 amino acids. V lost 1 base and J lost 2; bases outside the gene matches: 7. Per the germline V gene, CDR1 is SGDLS and CDR2 is YYNGEE. Filled out from reference TRBV9 and TRBJ2-3, the complete variable domain reads DSGVTQTPKHLITATGQRVTLRCSPRSGDLSVYWYQQSLDQGLQFLIQYYNGEERAKGNILERFSAQQFPDLHSELNLSSLELGDSALYFCASSVSGGIYTDTQYFGPGTRLTVL.